One and the same sample provided the 27 T cell receptor beta chains below, sequenced in a study of OX40 agonist ivuxolimab in advanced cancers. Assay: immunoSEQ multiplex PCR; the TCRdb copy retains only in-frame clones and omits some. Of about 58,000 clones in the sample, roughly four fifths were seen once. This sample comprised CD4+ or CD8+ T cells sorted from blood, obtained in a trial of the OX40 agonist ivuxolimab. These receptors came from an adult with an advanced solid tumor such as melanoma, head and neck, liver or kidney cancer.

The chain uses TRBV6-5 and TRBJ1-1; D unclear. There are 13 residues in the CDR3. The V end was cut by 6 bases, the J end by 8 bases, with 16 bases between. Per germline, CDR1 MNHEY and CDR2 SVGAGI. CDR3 region: CASSSLFPSEAFF. DNA of the CDR3: TGTGCCAGCAGCAGCCTGTTCCCTTCGGAAGCTTTCTTT.

This chain connects TRBV10-1 to TRBJ2-2; no reliable D call. This CDR3 has 15 amino acids. Germline V gene data show CDR1 as WNHNN and CDR2 as SYGVQD (reference sequence). Trimming left V 2 bases short and J 5 bases short, with 12 bases between. CDR3 in amino acids: CASSEVDRLTGELFF. The CDR3 nucleotides are TGCGCCAGCAGTGAGGTCGACCGACTTACCGGGGAGCTGTTTTTT.

V usage is TRBV5-1 and J usage is TRBJ2-3; TRBD1 matches at 11 bases. Germline trimming cut 0 bases from V and 5 bases from J; bases unmatched to any gene: 11. Germline CDR1 and CDR2: SGHRS and YFSETQ. The CDR3 is 18 amino acids. The CDR3 coding sequence is TGCGCCAGCAGCTTGGGTGGACAGGGGGCGATAGGAGGAGATACGCAGTATTTT. Translation gives CASSLGGQGAIGGDTQYF.

V and J are TRBV6-5 and TRBJ1-1, with TRBD1 identical over 7 bases. Looked up from germline, CDR1 is MNHEY and CDR2 is SVGAGI. The CDR3 totals 14 residues. V was pared by 3 bases and J by 3 bases, with 4 bases of the junction left unmatched. CDR3: CASSYQTGYTEAFF. CDR3 DNA: TGTGCCAGCAGTTATCAGACAGGGTACACTGAAGCTTTCTTT.

In its sample, this clone was seen once. This chain joins TRBV7-9 and TRBJ2-3; no firm D call. V lost 0 bases to trimming and J lost 2 bases, with 6 bases between them. The V gene's germline CDR1 is SEHNR and CDR2 FQNEAQ (reference sequence). The CDR3 is 14 amino acids. The CDR3 DNA reads as TGTGCCAGCAGCTTAGCGCACAACACAGATACGCAGTATTTT. Amino acid sequence: CASSLAHNTDTQYF.

The chain employs TRBV6-6 and TRBJ1-1, with D unresolved. Germline V gene lookup returns CDR1 MNHNY and CDR2 SVGAGI (reference sequence). V was trimmed by 0 bases and J by 0 bases, leaving 8 bases between them. The CDR3 has 15 residues. CDR3 loop: CASSYSPGMNTEAFF. CDR3 sequence (DNA): TGTGCCAGCAGTTACTCGCCAGGAATGAACACTGAAGCTTTCTTT.

The chain carries TRBV5-1 and TRBJ2-2; perhaps TRBD2 as D (6 bases). CDR1 and CDR2 (germline): SGHRS, YFSETQ. Trimming cost V 0 bases and J 6 bases, with 12 bases left between them. The CDR3 consists of 15 residues. This chain's CDR3 is CASSLEGGMAGELFF. The CDR3 DNA reads TGCGCCAGCAGCTTGGAGGGAGGTATGGCCGGGGAGCTGTTTTTT.

The chain recombines TRBV7-2 with TRBJ2-5, with 10 nucleotides matching TRBD2. Trimming took 2 bases from V and 5 from J; bases not matched to a gene: 5. The length of the CDR3 is 15 residues. Germline V CDR1 and CDR2: SGHTA, FQGNSA. This CDR3 reads CASSLSGGAEETQYF. The CDR3 nucleotides are TGTGCCAGCAGCTTAAGCGGGGGGGCCGAGGAGACCCAGTACTTC.

V is TRBV18 and J is TRBJ2-6, with TRBD2 as a possible D gene (5 bases). CDR1 KGHSH and CDR2 LQKENI come from the germline V gene. The CDR3 runs 15 residues. V dropped 3 bases and J dropped 0 bases, with 6 bases sitting between them. As DNA, the CDR3 is TGTGCCAGCTCACCGGGGAGCTCTGGGGCCAACGTCCTGACTTTC. The encoded protein is CASSPGSSGANVLTF.

This clone has a handful of counts. The chain couples TRBV14 to TRBJ2-3; TRBD2 agrees at 11 bases. V shed 1 base and J 2 bases; nucleotides not matched to a gene: 14. Germline CDR1 and CDR2: SGHDN and FVKESK. The CDR3 totals 20 residues. CDR3 residues: CASSQAVWFGTSGYTDTQYF. CDR3 nucleotide sequence: TGTGCCAGCAGCCAAGCGGTCTGGTTTGGGACTAGCGGTTACACAGATACGCAGTATTTT.

This clone is medium-sized in the sample. The chain is built from TRBV28 and TRBJ1-1; tentatively, D is TRBD1 (5 bases). Deletions cut 6 bases from V and 6 bases from J, with 20 bases between. The CDR3 is made up of 15 amino acids. Germline CDR1 is MDHEN and CDR2 is SYDVKM. CDR3 sequence reads: CASSPTVRGRAEAFF. The CDR3 nucleotides read TGTGCCAGCAGCCCAACCGTTCGGGGACGGGCTGAAGCTTTCTTT.

As to this clone: At one end, the junction sequence differs from germline, possibly due to a read error. The chain is built from TRBV10-2 and TRBJ1-2; a weak D match, TRBD1 (6 bases). The germline V gene has CDR1 WSHSY and CDR2 SAAADI. The CDR3 runs to 15 residues. As DNA, the CDR3 is TGCGCCAGCAGGGAGTACCGGGGGGCTCCCTATGGCTACACCTTC. It codes for CASREYRGAPYGYTF.

The chain links TRBV6-1 to TRBJ2-3; maybe TRBD2 (5 bases). The length of the CDR3 is 14 residues. Trimming pared 2 bases from V and 8 bases from J, leaving 14 bases between. Germline CDR1 reads MNHNS; CDR2 reads SASEGT. The CDR3: CASSESGLEGTQYF. DNA of the CDR3: TGTGCCAGCAGTGAATCCGGCCTCGAGGGTACGCAGTATTTT.

The chain is built from TRBV21-1 and TRBJ2-3; the table calls TRBD2, which could not be checked here. TRBV21-1 constitutes a pseudogene. The CDR3 totals 18 residues. The CDR3 region is CASSKYPSGGKSTDTQYF. DNA for the CDR3: TGTGCCAGCAGCAAATACCCTAGCGGGGGGAAGAGCACAGATACGCAGTATTTT.

The chain combines TRBV19 with TRBJ2-2; D possibly uses TRBD1 or TRBD2 (5 bases each). Per germline, CDR1 LNHDA and CDR2 SQIVND (reference sequence). V was cut by 6 bases and J by 0 bases, with 11 bases left in between. CDR3 length: 15 amino acids. CDR3 nucleotides: TGTGCCAGTAGCACGGGACGGTCGAACACCGGGGAGCTGTTTTTT. Amino acids: CASSTGRSNTGELFF.

CDR3 DNA sequence: TGCGCCAGCAGCCCTGTGGACTATCAAGAGACCCAGTACTTC. It codes for CASSPVDYQETQYF. V is TRBV4-1 and J is TRBJ2-5; maybe TRBD2 (6 bases). In germline, CDR1 is MGHRA, CDR2 YSYEKL. Trimming removed 4 bases at V and 2 bases at J, with 11 bases between. CDR3 length: 14 amino acids.

This clone was counted a single time. V usage is TRBV9 and J usage is TRBJ1-3; D ambiguous. V lost 0 bases to trimming and J lost 0 bases, with 10 bases between them. In germline, CDR1 is SGDLS, CDR2 YYNGEE. The CDR3 loop spans 16 amino acids. DNA of the CDR3: TGTGCCAGCAGCGTAGCGCCAGCCAACTCTGGAAACACCATATATTTT. This gives the protein CASSVAPANSGNTIYF. Full variable domain (rest looked up from reference TRBV9 and TRBJ1-3): DSGVTQTPKHLITATGQRVTLRCSPRSGDLSVYWYQQSLDQGLQFLIQYYNGEERAKGNILERFSAQQFPDLHSELNLSSLELGDSALYFCASSVAPANSGNTIYFGEGSWLTVV.

The genes are TRBV12-5 and TRBJ2-3; TRBD2 aligns across 8 bases. V shed 5 bases and J 5 bases; nucleotides not matched to a gene: 6. The CDR3 is made up of 14 amino acids. In germline, CDR1 is LGHNT, CDR2 FRNRAP. CDR3 region: CASGPRGARDTQYF. For the CDR3, the DNA is TGTGCTAGTGGTCCGCGGGGGGCCAGAGATACGCAGTATTTT.

This clone is a singleton in its sample. The V call is TRBV5-8, the J call TRBJ1-1; no reliable D call. This CDR3 region has 14 residues. Trimming took off 4 bases at V and 3 bases at J, with 13 bases between the two ends. Germline-derived CDR1 and CDR2 are SGHTS and YDEGEE. CDR3 sequence reads: CASSQEGPYTEAFF. The CDR3 DNA follows: TGTGCCAGCAGCCAAGAGGGCCCTTACACTGAAGCTTTCTTT.

The CDR3 DNA reads TGTGCCAGCAGAGGTACTGCTAACTATGGCTACACCTTC. Residues: CASRGTANYGYTF. This chain joins TRBV6-1 and TRBJ1-2; D remains unclear. V lost 6 bases to trimming and J lost 0 bases, with 8 bases between them. Germline lookup yields CDR1 MNHNS and CDR2 SASEGT. The CDR3 is made up of 13 amino acids.

The CDR3 sequence is CSARATDTQYF. CDR3 coding DNA: TGCAGTGCTAGGGCCACAGATACGCAGTATTTT. This chain uses TRBV20-1 with TRBJ2-3; D call uncertain. V was clipped by 3 bases and J by 2 bases, with 3 bases between them. Per germline, CDR1 DFQATT and CDR2 SNEGSKA (reference sequence). This CDR3 region has 11 residues.

The chain uses TRBV7-9 and TRBJ2-1, with D maybe TRBD2 (5 bases). The germline V gene encodes CDR1 SEHNR and CDR2 FQNEAQ (reference sequence). This CDR3 region has 15 residues. Trimming left V 2 bases short and J 9 bases short, with 17 bases between. The DNA of the CDR3 is TGTGCCAGCAGCTTAAAGGGAGTTTTAACGAGTGAGCAGTTCTTC. It yields the protein CASSLKGVLTSEQFF.

The rearrangement joins TRBV5-4 to TRBJ1-2; TRBD1 is a possible D gene (6 bases). This CDR3 is built from 16 residues. Germline CDR1 is SGHNT and CDR2 is YYREEE (reference sequence). The V and J ends lost 4 bases and 7 bases respectively, with 23 bases between them. CDR3 loop: CASSQESRGARAGYTF. The CDR3 DNA reads as TGTGCCAGCAGCCAAGAGTCCCGGGGGGCTAGAGCTGGCTACACCTTC.

This chain uses TRBV18 with TRBJ2-5; tentatively, D is TRBD2 (5 bases). The CDR3 has 15 amino acids. CDR1 and CDR2 from the germline V gene are KGHSH and LQKENI. V was pared by 2 bases and J by 0 bases, with 10 bases between. As DNA, the CDR3 is TGTGCCAGCTCACCAATTAGAGGGTACCAAGAGACCCAGTACTTC. Protein product: CASSPIRGYQETQYF.

This chain connects TRBV9 to TRBJ2-1; D gene uncertain. V was clipped by 3 bases and J by 10 bases, with 17 bases between them. Germline lookup yields CDR1 SGDLS and CDR2 YYNGEE. CDR3 length equals 14 residues. CDR3 in DNA: TGTGCCAGCAGCGCATCAATAGACCGCTCGGAGCAGTTCTTC. Amino acid sequence: CASSASIDRSEQFF.

V usage is TRBV10-2 and J usage is TRBJ2-7, with D possibly TRBD1 on 5 matching bases. The germline V gene has CDR1 WSHSY and CDR2 SAAADI. V lost 5 bases, J lost 5 bases, and 10 bases lay in between. The CDR3 runs to 12 residues. The CDR3 protein is CASSSQGHEQYF. The CDR3 nucleotides read TGCGCCAGCAGTAGTCAGGGCCACGAGCAGTACTTC.

The chain joins TRBV11-2 to TRBJ1-1; tentatively, D is TRBD1 (5 bases). V gave up 3 bases and J gave up 7 bases, with 12 bases separating them. This CDR3 is built from 13 residues. Germline CDR1 is SGHAT and CDR2 is FQNNGV. The CDR3: CASSLRQTHEAFF. For the CDR3, the DNA is TGTGCCAGCAGCTTGCGACAGACCCATGAAGCTTTCTTT.